This TCR beta chain stems from a study of monozygotic twins with inflammatory bowel disease. Study observations and caveats: In these data, no single strong IBD-associated signal or clonotype received support. TCRbeta diversity (inverse Simpson) was lower in IBD patients than in healthy co-twins.

Frequency places this clonotype as medium-sized. Its target is unknown. UMIs that had a 6-nucleotide sample barcode were put in using template switching. TCRdb re-called the 5' RACE reads and gives one entry per CDR3 protein, without DNA. The sample yields over 150,000 distinct CDR3 sequences, of which the top ten take up over 2.5%. Sequencing was carried out using blood. This clonotype originated in a human donor with ulcerative colitis or Crohn's disease, or a healthy co-twin of an affected twin (not recorded which).

This CDR3 is CASSPTVNTEAFF. The V gene is TRBV6-4, the J gene TRBJ1-1. Germline V gene sequence: CDR1 MRHNA, CDR2 SNTAGT. CDR3 length: 13 residues.